Listed here are 2 T cell receptor beta chains from one sample, sequenced in a study of OX40 agonist ivuxolimab in advanced cancers. The data were produced by immunoSEQ multiplex PCR, yet TCRdb's version contains in-frame clones alone and is incomplete. The table has over 35,000 clones, around 89% seen once. This specimen consisted of CD4+ or CD8+ T cells sorted from blood, obtained in a trial of the OX40 agonist ivuxolimab. The receptors were gathered from an adult with an advanced solid tumor such as melanoma, head and neck, liver or kidney cancer.

This chain connects TRBV7-3 to TRBJ2-3, with D unresolved. This CDR3 has 16 residues. The V and J ends lost 0 bases and 1 base respectively, with 11 bases between them. CDR1 is SGHTA, CDR2 FQGTGA, per germline. CDR3 bases: TGTGCCAGCAGCTTAACGGGCCCAAGTGGCACAGATACGCAGTATTTT. Residues: CASSLTGPSGTDTQYF.

The rearrangement links TRBV30 to TRBJ2-3; TRBD1 agrees at 9 bases. V dropped 0 bases and J dropped 6; count of bases not matched to a gene: 4. Germline assignment: CDR1 GTSNPN and CDR2 SVGIG (reference sequence). The CDR3 runs 14 residues. The DNA for the CDR3 is TGTGCCTGGAGTGTGGGGACAGGGCCGGATACGCAGTATTTT. Encoded protein: CAWSVGTGPDTQYF.